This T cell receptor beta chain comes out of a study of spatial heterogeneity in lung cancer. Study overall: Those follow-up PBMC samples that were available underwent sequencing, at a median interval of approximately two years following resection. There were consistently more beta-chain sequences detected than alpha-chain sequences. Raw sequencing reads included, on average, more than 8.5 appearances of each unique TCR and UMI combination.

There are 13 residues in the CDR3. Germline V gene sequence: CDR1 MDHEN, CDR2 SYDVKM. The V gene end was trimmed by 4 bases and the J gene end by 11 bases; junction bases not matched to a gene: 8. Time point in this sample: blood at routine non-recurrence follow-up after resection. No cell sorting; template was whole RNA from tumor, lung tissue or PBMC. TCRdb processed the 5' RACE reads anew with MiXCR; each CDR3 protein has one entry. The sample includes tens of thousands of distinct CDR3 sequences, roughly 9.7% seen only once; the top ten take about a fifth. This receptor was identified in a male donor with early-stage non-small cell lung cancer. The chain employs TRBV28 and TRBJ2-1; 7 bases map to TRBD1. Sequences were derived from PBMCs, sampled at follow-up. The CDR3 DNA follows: TGTGCCAGCAGTTCACTGTCACAGGGGAAGCAGTTCTTC. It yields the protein CASSSLSQGKQFF.